Included here is one T cell receptor beta chain sequence, with context. There is no known antigen for this receptor. Base qualities are missing; no much larger clone stands one base away. This sample is drawn from a study of cytomegalovirus exposure and HLA in healthy donors (dated by TCRdb to about 2017). Turning to the overall study: In an earlier analysis of approximately 640 of the donors, 276 Gb of sequence data and 117 million unique TCR beta sequences from approximately 180 million T cells were reported. An early release that covered about 640 HLA-typed donors contained about 300 gigabases of sequencing data and tens of millions of unique TCR sequences. The genetic ancestry cluster associated with self-reported Caucasian donors included over 80% of the roughly 380 genotyped donors. The study was designed to test whether signatures of past pathogen exposure could be identified by cataloging public T cell receptors. The T cell repertoires of 700 or so subjects were profiled by immunosequencing and related to cytomegalovirus serostatus. A separate validation cohort of over 95 different subjects was used in addition to the approximately 700-subject first cohort. High-throughput TCR immunosequencing, statistical association of individual TCRs with disease status, and machine learning were combined to predict cytomegalovirus infection status. A later analysis re-examined previously published TCR beta repertoires from more than 550 donors and added high-resolution HLA genotyping to investigate patterns of TCR occurrence. Rather than using new phenotypic data, the later analysis identified candidate immune exposures from TCR beta sequences and from how often those sequences occurred across donors. An earlier analysis of approximately 640 of the donors applied high-throughput TCR beta sequencing to assess whether each TCR beta V gene segment acted as functional or pseudogenic. Alongside the repertoire data, information on donor age, sex, ethnicity and CMV serostatus was compiled. In a later genetic analysis, genome-wide SNP genotypes for about 65% of the roughly 700 donors were used, and that subset was treated as a discovery cohort. All discovery cohort repertoires had been generated on a single sequencing platform. Class I and class II HLA loci were covered by the typing at four-digit resolution. The number of typed donors differed by locus: roughly 620-640 for A, B, C, DRB1 and DQB1; approximately 530 for DQA1; 600 to 610 for DPA1; and roughly 490 for DPB1. Several DR-DQ haplotypes were handled as single units for association and clustering, since linkage in the cohort was strong. Across under 500 genotyped donors of the cohort, an average of approximately 200,000 unique TCR beta nucleotide sequences per donor were sequenced, and 15% to 20% of those sequences were non-productive.

The cohort comprised around 700 healthy bone marrow donors. At the time of sampling, all cohort members were nominally healthy, though unrecorded immune exposures were likely present. The donor was CMV seronegative and belonged to the group of 352 seronegative cohort members. A peripheral blood sample was collected from each donor, and TCR beta sequencing was performed on peripheral blood mononuclear cells. The Qiagen DNeasy Blood Extraction Kit was used to extract genomic DNA from the blood cell samples. Results the study describes overall, beyond this receptor: A later analysis found that HLA-associated TCR beta chains were more clonally expanded and had lower generation probabilities than equally common non-associated chains. A further reported finding was that TCR beta sequences accurately predicted the HLA-A and HLA-B alleles for most subjects in the first cohort. Only TCR beta chains were sequenced in this cohort, and the absence of alpha or paired-chain data limited detectable features. CMV serostatus was the only immune exposure information available for the cohort. In an earlier analysis of around 500 of the donors, most TCR beta V segments appeared in productive rearrangements about 87% or about 30% of the time, broadly matching IMGT annotations. Because counts were too low, around 18 rarely observed V segments, including chromosome 9 orphons, were left out of the earlier analysis of some 640 of the donors. A group of highly shared sequence variants was considered likely to be a technical artifact of the sequencing pipeline. The classifier was reported to diagnose cytomegalovirus status with high specificity and sensitivity in both the original cohort and the validation cohort. The study gave a list of roughly 150 TCR beta chains associated with cytomegalovirus. Because HLA typing was unavailable for some donors at each locus, only the typed subset was used in association tests. The authors suggested that the approach could potentially be extended to other disease states and immunological phenotypes. Linkage disequilibrium might explain the correlated functional status among segregating V segments, but an unknown experimental factor could not be ruled out. An association between a missense DCLRE1C variant and V-gene and J-gene trimming of TCR beta chains was found in a later genetic analysis and replicated in an independent cohort. Most CMV-associated TCR beta chains appeared to be HLA-restricted in a later analysis, and the HLA associations seemed to be driven largely by CMV exposure. Three of the identified cytomegalovirus-associated TCR beta chains were confirmed in vitro to be specific for cytomegalovirus antigens. Several of the top co-occurrence clusters appeared to be linked to parvovirus B19, influenza, CMV and Epstein-Barr virus, according to a later analysis. A later analysis associated 15,000 to 20,000 TCR beta sequences with specific HLA alleles at a false discovery rate of 0.05. The presence/absence analyses assumed that sequencing depth was roughly uniform across donors, and that assumption may not be true. According to a later analysis, TCR association rates differed among HLA loci, with DRB1 alleles showing the most associated TCRs and HLA-C alleles showing the fewest. Some IMGT-functional V segments, including TRBV6-2 and TRBV6-3, could not be distinguished by the 87-base-pair reads and were therefore excluded. A later genetic analysis reported fewer N-insertions in productive TCRs among donors in an Asian-associated ancestry cluster than the roughly 620-donor mean. When HLA alleles, especially DR and DQ, strongly co-occurred, TCR associations were difficult to assign to individual alleles. Most TCR sequences were observed very rarely across donors, whereas some public TCRs were present in many individuals.

The method behind the library was the immunoSEQ multiplex PCR assay. For the multiplex PCR, a mixture combining 60 forward primers for TCR Vbeta segments and 13 reverse primers for TCR Jbeta segments was used. The CDR3 region of rearranged TCR beta genes was amplified from genomic DNA with a multiplex PCR assay. The amplified TCR beta libraries were sequenced on the Illumina HiSeq System as 87-base-pair reads. From the authors' description of their analysis: A later analysis tallied 75 million to 85 million unique TCR beta chains across the 550 to 850 repertoires, and approximately 11 million of those chains were shared by two or more donors. Raw reads were error-corrected and collapsed into unique sequences by a nearest-neighbor algorithm in which closely related sequences were merged to remove PCR and sequencing errors. Alignment of CDR3 sequences to IMGT reference sequences was used to assign V, D and J gene segments. For a sequence to be retained, a match of at least six nucleotides to both a V gene segment and a J gene segment was required. A rearrangement counted as productive if the CDR3 had no stop codons and remained in frame with V and J, and every other rearrangement counted as non-productive. Following IMGT convention, CDR3 was defined as the stretch from the second conserved V-encoded cysteine up to the conserved J-encoded phenylalanine. The earlier analysis of 500 to 650 of the donors excluded any sequence lacking an unambiguous match to a single V gene segment. In an earlier analysis of a few hundred of the donors, V segments were called functional above 56.7% productive rearrangements and were called segregating when the between-donor standard deviation exceeded 5%. A statistical classification framework was built for diagnosing cytomegalovirus status from the catalog of TCR beta chain sequences. In a later analysis, TCR nucleotide sequences were compared against IMGT/GENE-DB human TR gene sequences so that V and J genes could be assigned. In a later analysis, CDR3 sequences and most-parsimonious VDJ recombination scenarios were assigned using the TCRdist pipeline. In a later analysis, each TCR beta chain was defined by its CDR3 amino acid sequence together with its V-gene family, and reads lacking a unique V-gene family were excluded. To address suspected cross-contamination and a sequencing artifact, a later analysis removed several hundred highly shared, low-generation-probability nucleotide sequences. In a later analysis, a clonal expansion index was calculated for each public chain from normalized within-repertoire ranks of inferred template counts. In a later analysis, generation probabilities were computed with a VDJ recombination model fitted to out-of-frame rearrangements, and the resulting probabilities were checked against IGoR. Hypergeometric tests were used in a later analysis to score TCR-TCR, TCR-HLA and TCR-CMV co-occurrence, with a repertoire-size bias correction applied to the TCR pairs. In a later analysis, false discovery rates were estimated by permuting HLA or CMV assignments 20 times. A later analysis grouped co-occurring TCRs with DBSCAN, adding TCRdist sequence similarity when clustering within HLA-allele-positive subsets. Repertoires with fewer than 30,000 or more than 120,000 public chains, plus five repertoires with anomalous nucleotide sharing, were excluded from co-occurrence clustering. This is the immuneACCESS table as TCRdb keeps it, with only in-frame sequences that have V and J called. A part of the clones is gone; compared with another copy, unresolved V genes explain less than half, and the rest is unexplained. The DNA gave D and trimming, while V, J and clone size come from that table. The sample table lists some 150,000 clones, about three quarters of them with a count of one. Of the sample, about 1.6% is held by the ten largest clones.

Reading the germline V gene gives CDR1 SGHRS and CDR2 YFSETQ. The germline V end is reduced by 1 base and the J end by 6 bases; junction bases left unmatched: 8. The CDR3, cysteine through phenylalanine, is 16 amino acids long. The retained sequence is limited to the CDR3, 48 bases, with the frame set at the first base. This receptor was taken from a female donor in good health and CMV-seronegative. The chain links TRBV5-1 with TRBJ2-1; TRBD2 fits 9 bases in the junction. The material sequenced was PBMCs. The DNA sequence is as follows: TGCGCCAGCAGCTTGTTCGGTCTAGCGGGACCCAATGAGCAGTTCTTC. Translated, it reads CASSLFGLAGPNEQFF. Supplemented by the reference TRBV5-1 and TRBJ2-1 proteins around the CDR3, the complete variable domain is KAGVTQTPRYLIKTRGQQVTLSCSPISGHRSVSWYQQTPGQGLQFLFEYFSETQRNKGNFPGRFSGRQFSNSRSEMNVSTLELGDSALYLCASSLFGLAGPNEQFFGPGTRLTVL.